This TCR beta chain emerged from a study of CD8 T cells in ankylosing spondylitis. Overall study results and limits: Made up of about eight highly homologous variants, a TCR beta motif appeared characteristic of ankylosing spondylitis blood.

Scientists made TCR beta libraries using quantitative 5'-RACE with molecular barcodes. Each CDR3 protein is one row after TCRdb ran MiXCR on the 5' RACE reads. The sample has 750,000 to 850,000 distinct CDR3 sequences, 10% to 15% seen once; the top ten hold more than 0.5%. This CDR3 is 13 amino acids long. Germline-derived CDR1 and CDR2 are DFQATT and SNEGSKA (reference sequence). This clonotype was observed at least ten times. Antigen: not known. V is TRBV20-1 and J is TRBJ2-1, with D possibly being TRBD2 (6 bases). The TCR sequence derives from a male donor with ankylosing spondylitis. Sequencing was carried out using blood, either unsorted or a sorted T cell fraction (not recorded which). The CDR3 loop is CRALAATYNEQFF. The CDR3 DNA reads TGCAGGGCTTTAGCGGCCACCTACAATGAGCAGTTCTTC.